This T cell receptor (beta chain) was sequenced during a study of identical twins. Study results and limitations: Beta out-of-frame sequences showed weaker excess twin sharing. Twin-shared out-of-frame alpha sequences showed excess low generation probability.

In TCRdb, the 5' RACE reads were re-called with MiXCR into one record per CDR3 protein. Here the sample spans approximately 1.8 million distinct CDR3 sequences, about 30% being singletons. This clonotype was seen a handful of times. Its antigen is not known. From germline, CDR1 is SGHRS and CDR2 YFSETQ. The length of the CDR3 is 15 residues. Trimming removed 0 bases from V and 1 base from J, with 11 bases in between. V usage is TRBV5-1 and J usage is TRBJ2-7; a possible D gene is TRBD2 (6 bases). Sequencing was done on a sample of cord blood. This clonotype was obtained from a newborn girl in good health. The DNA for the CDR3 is TGCGCCAGCAGCTTGGCCGCAGGACTATCCTACGAGCAGTACTTC. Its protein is CASSLAAGLSYEQYF.